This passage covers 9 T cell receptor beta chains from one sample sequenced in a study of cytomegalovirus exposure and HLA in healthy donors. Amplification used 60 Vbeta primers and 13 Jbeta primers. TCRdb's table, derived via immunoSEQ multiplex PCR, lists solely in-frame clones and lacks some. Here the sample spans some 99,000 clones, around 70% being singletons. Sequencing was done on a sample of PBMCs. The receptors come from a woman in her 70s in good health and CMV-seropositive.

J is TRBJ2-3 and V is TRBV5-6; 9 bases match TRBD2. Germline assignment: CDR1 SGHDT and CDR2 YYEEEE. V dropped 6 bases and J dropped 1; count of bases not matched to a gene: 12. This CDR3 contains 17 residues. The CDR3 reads CASTPTLRGGRTDTQYF. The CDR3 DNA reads TGTGCCAGCACCCCGACGTTGCGGGGGGGCCGCACAGATACGCAGTATTTT. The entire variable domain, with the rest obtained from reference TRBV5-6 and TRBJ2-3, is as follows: DAGVTQSPTHLIKTRGQQVTLRCSPKSGHDTVSWYQQALGQGPQFIFQYYEEEERQRGNFPDRFSGHQFPNYSSELNVNALLLGDSALYLCASTPTLRGGRTDTQYFGPGTRLTVL.

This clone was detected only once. CDR3 sequence (DNA): TGCGCCAGCCTCGATGGGACTAGCGGGGGGTTAAGCTCCTACGAGCAGTACTTC. It codes for CASLDGTSGGLSSYEQYF. This rearrangement joins TRBV10-1 to TRBJ2-7; 15 bases are shared with TRBD2. Germline loops: CDR1 WNHNN, CDR2 SYGVQD (reference sequence). The length of the CDR3 is 18 residues. V lost 8 bases to trimming and J lost 0 bases; unmatched junction nucleotides: 11.

The CDR3 sequence: CASSWGQGTYGYTF. The CDR3 DNA follows: TGTGCCAGTAGTTGGGGACAGGGGACCTATGGCTACACCTTC. V and J are TRBV19 and TRBJ1-2; 10 bases agree with TRBD1. V shed 5 bases, J shed 4 bases, and the junction held 4 bases outside the gene matches. Per germline, CDR1 LNHDA and CDR2 SQIVND (reference sequence). The CDR3 runs 14 residues.

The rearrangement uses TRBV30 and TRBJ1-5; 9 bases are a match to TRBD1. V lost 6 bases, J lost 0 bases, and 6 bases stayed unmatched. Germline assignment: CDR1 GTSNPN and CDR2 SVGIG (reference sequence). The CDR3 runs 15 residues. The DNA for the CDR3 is TGTGCCTGTACAGGGGGCAGTGGTAGCAATCAGCCCCAGCATTTT. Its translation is CACTGGSGSNQPQHF.

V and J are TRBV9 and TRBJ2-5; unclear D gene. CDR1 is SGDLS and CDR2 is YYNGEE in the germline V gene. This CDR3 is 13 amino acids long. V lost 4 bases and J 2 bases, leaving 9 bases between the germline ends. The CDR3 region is CASSSTLQETQYF. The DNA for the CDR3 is TGTGCCAGCAGCTCTACTCTTCAAGAGACCCAGTACTTC.

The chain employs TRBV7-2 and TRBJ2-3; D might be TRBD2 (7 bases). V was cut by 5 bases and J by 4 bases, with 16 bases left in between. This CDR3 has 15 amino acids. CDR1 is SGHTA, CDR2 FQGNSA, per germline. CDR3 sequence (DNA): TGTGCCAGCAGCCTTAGGGGGGGTGGGGCAGATACGCAGTATTTT. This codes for CASSLRGGGADTQYF. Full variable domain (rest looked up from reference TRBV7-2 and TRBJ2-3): GAGVSQSPSNKVTEKGKDVELRCDPISGHTALYWYRQSLGQGLEFLIYFQGNSAPDKSGLPSDRFSAERTGGSVSTLTIQRTQQEDSAVYLCASSLRGGGADTQYFGPGTRLTVL.

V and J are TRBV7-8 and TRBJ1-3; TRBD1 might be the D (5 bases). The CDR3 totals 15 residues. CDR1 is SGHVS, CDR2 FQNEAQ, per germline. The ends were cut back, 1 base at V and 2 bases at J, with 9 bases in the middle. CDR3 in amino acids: CASSLVAGTGNTIYF. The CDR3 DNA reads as TGTGCCAGCAGCTTAGTTGCAGGGACTGGAAACACCATATATTTT.

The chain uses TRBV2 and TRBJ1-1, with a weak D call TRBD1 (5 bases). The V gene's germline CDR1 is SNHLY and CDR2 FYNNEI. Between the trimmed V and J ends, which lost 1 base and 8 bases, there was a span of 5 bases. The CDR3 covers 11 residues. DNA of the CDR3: TGTGCCAGCAGTGAAGGGACAGAAGCTTTCTTT. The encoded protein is CASSEGTEAFF.

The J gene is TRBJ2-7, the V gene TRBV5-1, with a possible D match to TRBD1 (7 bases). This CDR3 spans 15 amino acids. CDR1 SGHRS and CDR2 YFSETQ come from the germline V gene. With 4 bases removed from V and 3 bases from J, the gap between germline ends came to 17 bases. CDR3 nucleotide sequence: TGCGCCAGCAGCCAAAGCGGAGGGGGCATCTACGAGCAGTACTTC. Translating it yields CASSQSGGGIYEQYF.